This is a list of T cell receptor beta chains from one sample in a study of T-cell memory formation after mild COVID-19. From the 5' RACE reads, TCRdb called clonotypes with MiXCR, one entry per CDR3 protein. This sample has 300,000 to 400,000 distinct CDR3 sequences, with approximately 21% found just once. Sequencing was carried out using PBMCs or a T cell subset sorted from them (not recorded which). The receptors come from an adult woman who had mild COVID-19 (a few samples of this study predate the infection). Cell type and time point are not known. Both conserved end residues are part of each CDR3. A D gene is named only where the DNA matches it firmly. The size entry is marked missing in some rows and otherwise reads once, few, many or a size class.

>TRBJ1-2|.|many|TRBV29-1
TGCAGCGTTGAAGCAAGCCCCGTCGGCTACACCTTC
CSVEASPVGYTF
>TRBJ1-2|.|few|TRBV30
TGTGCCTGGAGTGTAAGTCAGGGCTCGGGCTACACCTTC
CAWSVSQGSGYTF
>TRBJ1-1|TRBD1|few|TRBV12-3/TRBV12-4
TGTGCCAGCAGTTTGAATGGGCAGGGGGAGGAAGCTTTCTTT
CASSLNGQGEEAFF
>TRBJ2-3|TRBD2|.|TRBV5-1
TGCGCCAGCAGCGACACCGGGACTACCACAGATACGCAGTATTTT
CASSDTGTTTDTQYF
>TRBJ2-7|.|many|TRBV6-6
TGTGCCAGCAGTTATCGGACCGATACCTACGAGCAGTACTTC
CASSYRTDTYEQYF
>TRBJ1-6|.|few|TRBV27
TGTGCCAGCAAGGACGGGAGAAATTCACCCCTCCACTTT
CASKDGRNSPLHF
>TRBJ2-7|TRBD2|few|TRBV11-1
TGTGCCAGCAGCTTCCGGGCGGGAGTAATAAACGAGCAGTACTTC
CASSFRAGVINEQYF
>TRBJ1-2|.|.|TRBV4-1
TGCGCCAGCAGCCAACCCACAGGGAAGTACTATGGCTACACCTTC
CASSQPTGKYYGYTF
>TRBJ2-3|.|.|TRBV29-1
TGCAGCGTTGCAGATACAGATACGCAGTATTTT
CSVADTDTQYF
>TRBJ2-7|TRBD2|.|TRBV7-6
TGTGCCAGCAGCCGTACCACTAGCGGGGACAGCTCCTACGAGCAGTACTTC
CASSRTTSGDSSYEQYF
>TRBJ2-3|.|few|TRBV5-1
TGCGCCAGCAGAACACCTCCTGCGGGGGATACGCAGTATTTT
CASRTPPAGDTQYF
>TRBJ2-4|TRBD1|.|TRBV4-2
TGTGCCAGCAGCCAAGAAGACAGGGGGCGAAACATTCAGTACTTC
CASSQEDRGRNIQYF
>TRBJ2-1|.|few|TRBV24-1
TGTGCCACCAGTGAACGGGCGACCTACAATGAGCAGTTCTTC
CATSERATYNEQFF
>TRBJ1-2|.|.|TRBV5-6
TGTGCCAGCAGCTTGGGGTCTAAGAGCTATGGCTACACCTTC
CASSLGSKSYGYTF
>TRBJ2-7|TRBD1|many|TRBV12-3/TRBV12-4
TGTGCCAGCAGCCCAGACAGGGCCTACGAGCAGTACTTC
CASSPDRAYEQYF
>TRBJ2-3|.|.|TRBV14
TGTGCCAGCAGCCAGGATACAGGGCTCGGAGCAGATACGCAGTATTTT
CASSQDTGLGADTQYF
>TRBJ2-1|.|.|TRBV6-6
TGTGCCAGCACGGGGGAGATAGTCAATGAGCAGTTCTTC
CASTGEIVNEQFF
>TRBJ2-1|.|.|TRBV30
TGTGCCTGGAGTGTGCGGAGCCCCCATGAGCAGTTCTTC
CAWSVRSPHEQFF
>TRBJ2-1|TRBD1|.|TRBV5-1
TGCGCCAGCAGCAAAACAGGGGGCTTCTCCTACAATGAGCAGTTCTTC
CASSKTGGFSYNEQFF
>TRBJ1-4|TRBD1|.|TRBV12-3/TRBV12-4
TGTGCCAGCAGTTTTACCCAGGGGGGTGAAAAACTGTTTTTT
CASSFTQGGEKLFF
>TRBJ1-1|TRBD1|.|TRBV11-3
TGTGCCAGCAGCCCCCCGACAGGGGTGAACACTGAAGCTTTCTTT
CASSPPTGVNTEAFF
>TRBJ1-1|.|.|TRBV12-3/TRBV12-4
TGTGCCAGAGGGTTTGGGGACCGACCGAACACTGAAGCTTTCTTT
CARGFGDRPNTEAFF
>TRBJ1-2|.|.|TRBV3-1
TGTGCCAGCAGCCCCTCGACGAAAGGCTATGGCTACACCTTC
CASSPSTKGYGYTF
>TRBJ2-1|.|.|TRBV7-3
TGTGCCAGCAGCTTAAATCTTAGGGATGAGCAGTTCTTC
CASSLNLRDEQFF